This entry lists 9 T cell receptor beta chains sequenced from one sample in a study of OX40 agonist ivuxolimab in advanced cancers. TCRdb keeps only in-frame clones here, not all; method: immunoSEQ multiplex PCR. The sample yields tens of thousands of clones, more than 75% seen once. Sequencing was performed on CD4+ or CD8+ T cells sorted from blood, taken in a trial of the OX40 agonist ivuxolimab. These receptors all come from an adult with an advanced solid tumor such as melanoma, head and neck, liver or kidney cancer.

V usage is TRBV18 and J usage is TRBJ1-5; no firm D call. CDR3 length: 14 residues. The V gene lost 4 bases and the J gene lost 3 bases, with 10 bases spanning the gap. Per the germline V gene, CDR1 is KGHSH and CDR2 is LQKENI. CDR3 bases: TGTGCCAGCTCACGGCAGAGGGTCAATCAGCCCCAGCATTTT. Translating it yields CASSRQRVNQPQHF.

CDR3: CASSQASSYNSPLHF. CDR3 nucleotide sequence: TGCGCCAGCAGCCAAGCTAGCTCCTATAATTCACCCCTCCACTTT. V is TRBV4-3 and J is TRBJ1-6; no definite D call. Trimming left V 1 base short and J 0 bases short, with 4 bases between. Germline V gene lookup returns CDR1 LGHNA and CDR2 YSLEER. The CDR3 is made up of 15 amino acids.

V gene TRBV7-9 combines with J gene TRBJ1-4; D not certain. Trimming removed 1 base at V and 8 bases at J, with 2 bases between. Per the germline V gene, CDR1 is SEHNR and CDR2 is FQNEAQ (reference sequence). This CDR3 spans 11 amino acids. CDR3 nucleotide sequence: TGTGCCAGCAGCTTAGTCGAAAAACTGTTTTTT. Translation gives CASSLVEKLFF.

J is TRBJ2-3 and V is TRBV10-3; D unclear. CDR1 and CDR2 from the germline V gene are ENHRY and SYGVKD. Trimming left V 0 bases short and J 2 bases short, with 12 bases between. The CDR3 has 16 residues. The CDR3 DNA follows: TGTGCCATCAGTGAGTCTGGTAGTGGGGACACAGATACGCAGTATTTT. This sequence encodes CAISESGSGDTDTQYF.

DNA of the CDR3: TGTGCCAGCAGCTTCCGACAGAACACCGGGGAGCTGTTTTTT. This gives the protein CASSFRQNTGELFF. The chain links TRBV7-6 to TRBJ2-2; D is ambiguous. CDR1 and CDR2 from the germline V gene are SGHVS and FNYEAQ. Trimming took 3 bases from V and 1 from J, leaving 6 bases between them. The CDR3 sequence is 14 residues long.

The J gene is TRBJ1-1, the V gene TRBV11-2, with D unclear. V was shortened by 9 bases and J by 3 bases, with 14 bases between the two germline ends. Germline lookup yields CDR1 SGHAT and CDR2 FQNNGV. This CDR3 comprises 13 residues. The DNA of the CDR3 is TGTGCCAGTGGCCCCGGGTTGGACACTGAAGCTTTCTTT. It codes for CASGPGLDTEAFF.

This clone was counted a few times. No conserved phenylalanine or tryptophan ends this CDR3, so it is likely a read error. This chain joins TRBV2 and TRBJ1-6; D is unclear. CDR1 is SNHLY and CDR2 is FYNNEI in the germline V gene. V gave up 8 bases and J gave up 7 bases, with 18 bases separating them. CDR3 size: 15 residues. The DNA for the CDR3 is TGTGCCAGCGTACCGGAAGGACTAGGCAATTCACCCCTCCACCTT. Translated: CASVPEGLGNSPLHL.

The rearrangement uses TRBV5-6 and TRBJ2-7; D not certain. Trimming took off 0 bases at V and 0 bases at J, with 13 bases between the two ends. This CDR3 is 16 amino acids long. Germline V gene data show CDR1 as SGHDT and CDR2 as YYEEEE. The CDR3, as DNA: TGTGCCAGCAGCTTGGTGGTGGGGAAGAGCTCCTACGAGCAGTACTTC. Translating it yields CASSLVVGKSSYEQYF.

The chain employs TRBV6-1 and TRBJ1-2; no clear D gene. The CDR3 is 15 amino acids. Germline loops: CDR1 MNHNS, CDR2 SASEGT. V dropped 6 bases and J dropped 0 bases, with 14 bases sitting between them. As DNA, the CDR3 is TGTGCCAGCAGCATAGACCGACTAGCTAACTATGGCTACACCTTC. It is translated as CASSIDRLANYGYTF.